The rows below give T cell receptor beta chains drawn from one sample of a study of blood T cell repertoires in COVID-19. Using immunoSEQ multiplex PCR, the repertoire was profiled, and TCRdb retains in-frame clones only, with some absent. The sample has 130,000 to 150,000 clones, around 80% seen once. The sequenced material came from peripheral blood. These receptors originate from a man aged 60 to 75 with active or convalescent COVID-19. The CDR3 runs from the conserved cysteine through the conserved F or W. Fields, in order: clone size, V gene, D gene, J gene, CDR3 protein, CDR3 DNA. A D gene is named only where the DNA matches it firmly. Size tells how often a clone was seen (once, few, many) or the class of an expanded clone, and some rows leave it out.

clone size: -; V gene: TRBV28; D gene: TRBD1; J gene: TRBJ1-1; CDR3 protein: CASSPRTGAWAFF; CDR3 DNA: TGTGCCAGCAGTCCCCGGACAGGGGCTTGGGCTTTCTTT
clone size: -; V gene: TRBV9; D gene: TRBD1; J gene: TRBJ2-2; CDR3 protein: CASTEGGTGNTGELFF; CDR3 DNA: TGTGCCAGCACCGAGGGGGGGACAGGGAATACCGGGGAGCTGTTTTTT
clone size: -; V gene: TRBV19; D gene: TRBD1; J gene: TRBJ1-1; CDR3 protein: CATDIGTGESEAFF; CDR3 DNA: TGTGCCACCGACATCGGGACAGGGGAGTCTGAAGCTTTCTTT
clone size: -; V gene: TRBV30; D gene: -; J gene: TRBJ1-1; CDR3 protein: CAWNVGAYEAFF; CDR3 DNA: TGTGCCTGGAATGTAGGGGCTTATGAAGCTTTCTTT
clone size: few; V gene: TRBV5-1; D gene: -; J gene: TRBJ1-6; CDR3 protein: CASSLAGSNNSPLHF; CDR3 DNA: TGCGCCAGCAGCTTGGCCGGGTCCAATAATTCACCCCTCCACTTT
clone size: -; V gene: TRBV6-1; D gene: -; J gene: TRBJ2-1; CDR3 protein: CASSDRATYNEQFF; CDR3 DNA: TGTGCCAGCAGTGACAGGGCAACCTACAATGAGCAGTTCTTC
clone size: -; V gene: TRBV28; D gene: -; J gene: TRBJ2-5; CDR3 protein: CASSLFVETQYF; CDR3 DNA: TGTGCCAGCAGTTTGTTCGTTGAGACCCAGTACTTC
clone size: -; V gene: TRBV2; D gene: TRBD1; J gene: TRBJ1-1; CDR3 protein: CASTRQGLNTEAFF; CDR3 DNA: TGTGCCAGCACTCGACAGGGGCTGAACACTGAAGCTTTCTTT
clone size: -; V gene: TRBV9; D gene: -; J gene: TRBJ2-2; CDR3 protein: CASSSENTGELFF; CDR3 DNA: TGTGCCAGCAGTAGCGAGAACACCGGGGAGCTGTTTTTT
clone size: -; V gene: TRBV7-2; D gene: TRBD1; J gene: TRBJ1-1; CDR3 protein: CASTWGTGNTEAFF; CDR3 DNA: TGTGCCAGCACCTGGGGGACAGGGAACACTGAAGCTTTCTTT
clone size: -; V gene: TRBV6-5; D gene: -; J gene: TRBJ1-2; CDR3 protein: CASNRVATNYGYTF; CDR3 DNA: TGTGCCAGCAACAGGGTTGCCACTAACTATGGCTACACCTTC
clone size: -; V gene: TRBV10-3; D gene: -; J gene: TRBJ2-2; CDR3 protein: CATLRGLSGTGELFF; CDR3 DNA: TGTGCCACCTTAAGGGGGTTATCGGGCACCGGGGAGCTGTTTTTT
clone size: -; V gene: TRBV5-1; D gene: TRBD2; J gene: TRBJ2-1; CDR3 protein: CASSPGGSYNEQFF; CDR3 DNA: TGCGCCAGCAGCCCGGGGGGGTCCTACAATGAGCAGTTCTTC
clone size: -; V gene: TRBV5-4; D gene: TRBD1; J gene: TRBJ2-2; CDR3 protein: CASSKGWGQDVRELFF; CDR3 DNA: TGTGCCAGCAGCAAGGGGTGGGGACAGGACGTAAGGGAGCTGTTTTTT
clone size: -; V gene: TRBV13; D gene: TRBD1; J gene: TRBJ1-6; CDR3 protein: CASSWGQGRYNSPLHF; CDR3 DNA: TGTGCCAGCAGCTGGGGACAGGGTCGATATAATTCACCCCTCCACTTT
clone size: -; V gene: TRBV6-6; D gene: -; J gene: TRBJ2-6; CDR3 protein: CASSPRGPTQGSGANVLTF; CDR3 DNA: TGTGCCAGCAGTCCAAGAGGGCCGACACAGGGCTCTGGGGCCAACGTCCTGACTTTC
clone size: -; V gene: TRBV6-2/TRBV6-3; D gene: -; J gene: TRBJ2-7; CDR3 protein: CASSYSFGLAYSYEQYF; CDR3 DNA: TGTGCCAGCAGTTACTCTTTTGGGCTAGCATACTCCTACGAGCAGTACTTC
clone size: many; V gene: TRBV10-3; D gene: TRBD1; J gene: TRBJ1-2; CDR3 protein: CAISERTGGGYGYTF; CDR3 DNA: TGTGCCATCAGTGAACGGACAGGGGGAGGCTATGGCTACACCTTC
clone size: -; V gene: TRBV7-9; D gene: -; J gene: TRBJ1-3; CDR3 protein: CASSLSGFQNTIYF; CDR3 DNA: TGTGCCAGCAGCCTGTCGGGGTTCCAGAACACCATATATTTT
clone size: -; V gene: TRBV4-3; D gene: TRBD1; J gene: TRBJ1-2; CDR3 protein: CASSQDAGQGVLGYGYTF; CDR3 DNA: TGCGCCAGCAGCCAAGACGCCGGACAGGGCGTGTTGGGCTATGGCTACACCTTC
clone size: -; V gene: TRBV21-1; D gene: -; J gene: TRBJ2-1; CDR3 protein: CAIATGTSGSYNEQFF; CDR3 DNA: TGTGCCATCGCAACCGGGACTAGCGGGAGTTACAATGAGCAGTTCTTC
clone size: once; V gene: TRBV14; D gene: TRBD1; J gene: TRBJ2-1; CDR3 protein: CASSRDRGLGSYNEQFF; CDR3 DNA: TGTGCCAGCAGCCGAGACAGGGGCCTGGGCTCCTACAATGAGCAGTTCTTC
clone size: few; V gene: TRBV19; D gene: -; J gene: TRBJ2-3; CDR3 protein: CASSSRGDTQYF; CDR3 DNA: TGTGCCAGTAGCTCCAGGGGAGATACGCAGTATTTT
clone size: many; V gene: TRBV7-3; D gene: TRBD2; J gene: TRBJ2-7; CDR3 protein: CASSFPLAGVRYEQYF; CDR3 DNA: TGTGCCAGCAGCTTCCCCCTGGCGGGAGTAAGGTACGAGCAGTACTTC
clone size: -; V gene: TRBV6-5; D gene: -; J gene: TRBJ2-1; CDR3 protein: CASSEGFNEQFF; CDR3 DNA: TGTGCCAGCAGCGAGGGATTTAATGAGCAGTTCTTC
clone size: -; V gene: TRBV3-1/TRBV3-2; D gene: -; J gene: TRBJ2-6; CDR3 protein: CASSLLGSGANVLTF; CDR3 DNA: TGTGCCAGCAGCCTTCTCGGCTCTGGGGCCAACGTCCTGACTTTC
clone size: once; V gene: TRBV5-8; D gene: TRBD1; J gene: TRBJ1-6; CDR3 protein: CASSGRTGVDSPLHF; CDR3 DNA: TGTGCCAGCAGCGGCCGGACAGGGGTTGATTCACCCCTCCACTTT
clone size: -; V gene: TRBV19; D gene: -; J gene: TRBJ2-3; CDR3 protein: CASSMASGGLTDTQYF; CDR3 DNA: TGTGCCAGTAGTATGGCCAGCGGAGGCCTCACAGATACGCAGTATTTT
clone size: -; V gene: TRBV28; D gene: -; J gene: TRBJ1-3; CDR3 protein: CASTAGGGSGNTIYF; CDR3 DNA: TGTGCCAGCACTGCGGGGGGGGGCTCTGGAAACACCATATATTTT
clone size: -; V gene: TRBV28; D gene: -; J gene: TRBJ1-5; CDR3 protein: CASCGGGGNQPQHF; CDR3 DNA: TGTGCCAGCTGCGGGGGAGGTGGGAATCAGCCCCAGCATTTT
clone size: -; V gene: TRBV18; D gene: TRBD1; J gene: TRBJ2-1; CDR3 protein: CASSPWTGLGYNEQFF; CDR3 DNA: TGTGCCAGCTCACCCTGGACAGGGTTAGGTTACAATGAGCAGTTCTTC
clone size: -; V gene: TRBV5-4; D gene: -; J gene: TRBJ1-6; CDR3 protein: CASSSLVTGVISPLHF; CDR3 DNA: TGTGCCAGCAGCTCGCTTGTAACGGGTGTCATTTCACCCCTCCACTTT
clone size: -; V gene: TRBV4-3; D gene: TRBD1; J gene: TRBJ2-2; CDR3 protein: CASRRGTGVTGELFF; CDR3 DNA: TGCGCCAGCAGACGCGGGACAGGGGTCACCGGGGAGCTGTTTTTT
clone size: -; V gene: TRBV4-3; D gene: -; J gene: TRBJ1-4; CDR3 protein: CASSQASAGREKLFF; CDR3 DNA: TGCGCCAGCAGCCAAGCTTCGGCAGGGCGTGAAAAACTGTTTTTT
clone size: -; V gene: TRBV29-1; D gene: -; J gene: TRBJ2-7; CDR3 protein: CSVESPTDYEQYF; CDR3 DNA: TGCAGCGTTGAAAGCCCCACTGACTACGAGCAGTACTTC
clone size: -; V gene: TRBV6-2/TRBV6-3; D gene: -; J gene: TRBJ1-5; CDR3 protein: CASSYSIGVGNQPQHF; CDR3 DNA: TGTGCCAGCAGTTACTCGATAGGGGTTGGCAATCAGCCCCAGCATTTT